This is a list of T cell receptor beta chains from one sample in a study of monozygotic twins with inflammatory bowel disease. One entry per CDR3 protein, without DNA, is what TCRdb gives after re-calling the 5' RACE reads. The sample totals about 380,000 distinct CDR3 sequences. Sequenced material: blood. These receptor sequences come from a human donor with ulcerative colitis or Crohn's disease, or a healthy co-twin of an affected twin (not recorded which). Each CDR3 is given with its conserved first and last residue. The order of the fields is J gene, V gene, CDR3 protein.

TRBJ1-2,TRBV5-1,CASSSRTDNYGYTF
TRBJ2-7,TRBV30,CACTRGYEQYF
TRBJ2-7,TRBV5-4,CASSLRLGDRGYEQYF
TRBJ2-3,TRBV6-2/TRBV6-3,CASSYYSGDTDTQYF
TRBJ2-7,TRBV29-1,CSVGGTAIGEQYF
TRBJ1-4,TRBV4-2,CASSQDKAAGNEKLFF
TRBJ2-5,TRBV5-1,CASSLAGFMDRYQETQYF
TRBJ2-7,TRBV3-1,CASSQIAGGPEEQYF
TRBJ2-1,TRBV6-5,CASSHDINEQFF
TRBJ2-1,TRBV4-3,CASSQDLGTSAYNEQFF
TRBJ1-5,TRBV28,CASSFPGGQGGQPQHF
TRBJ2-3,TRBV12-3/TRBV12-4,CASSLLGGGGPTDTQYF
TRBJ2-3,TRBV12-3/TRBV12-4,CASSLWGAGTDTQYF
TRBJ2-3,TRBV5-6,CASSLPGGRDTQYF
TRBJ1-2,TRBV4-2,CASSQDLRDGYTF
TRBJ2-1,TRBV9,CPSSVPSGEPYNEQFF
TRBJ1-4,TRBV3-1,CASSQDAAYGEKLFF
TRBJ1-2,TRBV6-6,CASSPTGDYGYTF
TRBJ1-3,TRBV29-1,CSAGDWGRVGNTIYF
TRBJ2-2,TRBV19,CASSIGTMNTGELFF
TRBJ2-5,TRBV5-1,CASSFGPEETQYF
TRBJ2-1,TRBV21-1,CASSSRGGDNEQFF
TRBJ1-1,TRBV7-3,CASSPQQTSNTEAFF
TRBJ1-2,TRBV5-1,CASSLTVDYGYTF